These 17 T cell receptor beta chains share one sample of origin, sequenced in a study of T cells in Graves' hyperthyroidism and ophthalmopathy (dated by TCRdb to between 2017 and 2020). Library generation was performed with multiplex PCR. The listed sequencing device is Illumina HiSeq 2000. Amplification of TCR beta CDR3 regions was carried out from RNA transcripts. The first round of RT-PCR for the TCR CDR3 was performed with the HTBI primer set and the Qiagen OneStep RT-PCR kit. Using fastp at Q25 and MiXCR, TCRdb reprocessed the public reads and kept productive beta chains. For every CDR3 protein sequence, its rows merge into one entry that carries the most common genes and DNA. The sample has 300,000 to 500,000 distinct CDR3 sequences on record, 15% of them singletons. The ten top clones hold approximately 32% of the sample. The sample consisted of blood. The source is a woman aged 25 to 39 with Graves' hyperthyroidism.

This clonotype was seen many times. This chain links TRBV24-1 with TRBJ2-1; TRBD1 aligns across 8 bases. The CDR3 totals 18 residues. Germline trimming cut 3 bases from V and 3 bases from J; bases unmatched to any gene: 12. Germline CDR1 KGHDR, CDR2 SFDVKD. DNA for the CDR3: TGTGCCACCAGTGATAGGACAGGGCGCATAGTGGTCTACAATGAGCAGTTCTTC. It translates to CATSDRTGRIVVYNEQFF.

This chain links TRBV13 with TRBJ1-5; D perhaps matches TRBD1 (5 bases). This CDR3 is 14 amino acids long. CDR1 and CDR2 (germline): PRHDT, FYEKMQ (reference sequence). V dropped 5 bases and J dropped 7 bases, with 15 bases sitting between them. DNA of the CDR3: TGTGCCAGCAGCAGGAAAGGGGTAGCGCAGCCCCAGCATTTT. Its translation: CASSRKGVAQPQHF. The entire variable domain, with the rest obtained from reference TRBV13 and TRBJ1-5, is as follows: AAGVIQSPRHLIKEKRETATLKCYPIPRHDTVYWYQQGPGQDPQFLISFYEKMQSDKGSIPDRFSAQQFSDYHSELNMSSLELGDSALYFCASSRKGVAQPQHFGDGTRLSIL.

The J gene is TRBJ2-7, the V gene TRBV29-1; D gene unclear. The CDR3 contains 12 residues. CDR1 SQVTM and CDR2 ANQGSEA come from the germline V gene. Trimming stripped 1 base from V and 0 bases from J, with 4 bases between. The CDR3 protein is CSVEGLSYEQYF. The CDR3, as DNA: TGCAGCGTTGAAGGGCTCTCCTACGAGCAGTACTTC.

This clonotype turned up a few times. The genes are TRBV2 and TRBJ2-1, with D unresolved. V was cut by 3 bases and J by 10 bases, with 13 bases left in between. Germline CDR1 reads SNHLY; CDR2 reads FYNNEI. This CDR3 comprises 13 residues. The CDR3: CASSDPPENEQFF. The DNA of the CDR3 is TGTGCCAGCAGTGATCCCCCGGAGAACGAGCAGTTCTTC.

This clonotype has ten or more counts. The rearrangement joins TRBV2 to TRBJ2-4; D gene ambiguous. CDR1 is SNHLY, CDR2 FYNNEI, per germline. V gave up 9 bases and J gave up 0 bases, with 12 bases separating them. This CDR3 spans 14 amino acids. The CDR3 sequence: CASSRALAKNIQYF. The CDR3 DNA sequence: TGTGCCAGTTCCCGGGCGTTAGCCAAAAACATTCAGTACTTC.

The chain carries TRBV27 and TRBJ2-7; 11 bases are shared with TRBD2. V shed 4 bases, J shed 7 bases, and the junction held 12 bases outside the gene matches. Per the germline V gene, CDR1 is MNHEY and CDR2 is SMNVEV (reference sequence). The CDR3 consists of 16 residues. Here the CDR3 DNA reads TGTGCCAGCAGTTACGATAGCGGGAGGGCCGCCCATGAGCAGTACTTC. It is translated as CASSYDSGRAAHEQYF.

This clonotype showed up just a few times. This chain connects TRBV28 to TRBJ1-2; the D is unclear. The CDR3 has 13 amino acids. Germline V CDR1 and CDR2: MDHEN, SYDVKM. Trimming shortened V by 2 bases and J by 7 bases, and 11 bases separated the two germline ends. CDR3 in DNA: TGTGCCAGCAGTTTACGCTGGCTCGGTGGCTACACCTTC. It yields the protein CASSLRWLGGYTF.

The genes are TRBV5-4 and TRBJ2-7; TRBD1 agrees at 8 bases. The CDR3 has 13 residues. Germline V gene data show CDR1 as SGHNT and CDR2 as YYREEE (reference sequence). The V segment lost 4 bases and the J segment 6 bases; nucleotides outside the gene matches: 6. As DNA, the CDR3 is TGTGCCAGCAGCATGGACAGGGTGGGCGAGCAGTACTTC. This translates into CASSMDRVGEQYF.

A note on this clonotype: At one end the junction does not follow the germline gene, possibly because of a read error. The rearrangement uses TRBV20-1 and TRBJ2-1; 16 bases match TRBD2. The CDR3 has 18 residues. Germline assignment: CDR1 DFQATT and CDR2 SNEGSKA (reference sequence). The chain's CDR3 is CSARDPGLAGGPDNKQFF. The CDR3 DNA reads TGCAGTGCTAGAGATCCGGGACTAGCGGGAGGGCCAGACAATAAGCAGTTCTTC.

CDR3 DNA: TGTGCCAGCAGTCCTCCGAGGACCACATACAATGAGCAGTTCTTC. Translation: CASSPPRTTYNEQFF. This chain connects TRBV12-3 or TRBV12-4 to TRBJ2-1, with D unclear. The V gene lost 5 bases and the J gene lost 4 bases, with 15 bases spanning the gap. The CDR3 loop spans 15 amino acids.

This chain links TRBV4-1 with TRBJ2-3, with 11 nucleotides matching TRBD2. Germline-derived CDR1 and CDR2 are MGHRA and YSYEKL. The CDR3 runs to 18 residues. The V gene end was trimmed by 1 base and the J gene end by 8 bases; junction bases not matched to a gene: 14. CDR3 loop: CASSQVPTSGSYTSTQYF. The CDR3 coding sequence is TGCGCCAGCAGCCAAGTCCCAACTAGCGGGAGTTATACGAGTACGCAGTATTTT.

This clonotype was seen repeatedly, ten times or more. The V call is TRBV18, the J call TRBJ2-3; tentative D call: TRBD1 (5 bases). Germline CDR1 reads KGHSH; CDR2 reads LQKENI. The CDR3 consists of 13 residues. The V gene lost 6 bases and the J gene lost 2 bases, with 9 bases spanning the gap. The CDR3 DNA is TGTGCCAGCTCCCGACAGCACACAGATACGCAGTATTTT. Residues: CASSRQHTDTQYF.

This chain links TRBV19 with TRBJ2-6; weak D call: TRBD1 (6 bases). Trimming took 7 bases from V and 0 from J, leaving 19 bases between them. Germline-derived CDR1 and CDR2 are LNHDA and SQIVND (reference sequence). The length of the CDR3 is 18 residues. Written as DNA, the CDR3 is TGTGCCAGTACGGTAGGCAGGGGCTTTTTCTCTGGGGCCAACGTCCTGACTTTC. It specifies CASTVGRGFFSGANVLTF.

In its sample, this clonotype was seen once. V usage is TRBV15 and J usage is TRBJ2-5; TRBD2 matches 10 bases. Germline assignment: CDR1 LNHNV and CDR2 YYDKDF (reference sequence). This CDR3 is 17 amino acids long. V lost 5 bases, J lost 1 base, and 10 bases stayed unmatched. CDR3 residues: CATSGTRAGGIQETQYF. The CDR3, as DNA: TGTGCCACCAGCGGGACCAGAGCGGGAGGGATCCAAGAGACCCAGTACTTC.

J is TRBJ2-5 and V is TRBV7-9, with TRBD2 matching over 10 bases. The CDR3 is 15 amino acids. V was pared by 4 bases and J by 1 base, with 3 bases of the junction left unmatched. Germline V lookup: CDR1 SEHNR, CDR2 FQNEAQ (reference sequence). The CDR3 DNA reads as TGTGCCAGCAGCTATACTAGCGGGATCCAAGAGACCCAGTACTTC. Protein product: CASSYTSGIQETQYF.

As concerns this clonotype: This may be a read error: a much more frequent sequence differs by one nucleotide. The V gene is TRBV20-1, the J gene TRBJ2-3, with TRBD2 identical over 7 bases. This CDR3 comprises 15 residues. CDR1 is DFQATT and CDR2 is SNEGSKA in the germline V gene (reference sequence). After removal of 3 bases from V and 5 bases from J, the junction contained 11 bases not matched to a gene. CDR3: CSASWRERLEDTQYF. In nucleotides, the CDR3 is TGCAGTGCTAGTTGGCGGGAGCGGCTCGAAGATACGCAGTATTTT.

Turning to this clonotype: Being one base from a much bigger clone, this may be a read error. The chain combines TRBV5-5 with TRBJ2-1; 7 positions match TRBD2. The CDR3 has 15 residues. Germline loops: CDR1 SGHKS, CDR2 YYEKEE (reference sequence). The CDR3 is CAGSPLAELDNEQFF. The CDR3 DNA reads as TGTGCCGGCAGCCCCCTAGCGGAGCTCGACAATGAGCAGTTCTTC. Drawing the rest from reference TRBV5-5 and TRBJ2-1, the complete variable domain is DAGVTQSPTHLIKTRGQQVTLRCSPISGHKSVSWYQQVLGQGPQFIFQYYEKEERGRGNFPDRFSARQFPNYSSELNVNALLLGDSALYLCAGSPLAELDNEQFFGPGTRLTVL.